One sample yielded the 8 T cell receptor beta chains listed below, sequenced in a study of T cell responses to AZD1222 COVID-19 vaccine. Some clones are missing from TCRdb's copy, which holds only in-frame ones; the method was immunoSEQ multiplex PCR. The profile shows 180,000 or so clones, 80% to 95% of them singletons. The sequenced sample was peripheral blood, obtained 28 days after the second AZD1222 dose. The receptors derive from an adult who received the AZD1222 COVID-19 vaccine.

The chain combines TRBV11-2 with TRBJ1-5; the match to TRBD1 covers 9 bases. Losses at the gene ends were 3 bases for V and 2 bases for J; bases not matched to a gene: 2. The CDR3 length is 15 residues. Germline lookup yields CDR1 SGHAT and CDR2 FQNNGV. In nucleotides, the CDR3 is TGTGCCAGCAGCTTGGGACAGGGAGGCAATCAGCCCCAGCATTTT. This gives the protein CASSLGQGGNQPQHF.

The CDR3 loop reads CASSPFEGALNYGYTF. The DNA of the CDR3 is TGTGCCAGCAGTCCCTTCGAGGGGGCACTCAACTATGGCTACACCTTC. The chain links TRBV6-4 to TRBJ1-2, with TRBD1 identical over 7 bases. CDR3 size: 16 residues. Trimming removed 5 bases from V and 2 bases from J; junction bases left unmatched: 11. The germline CDR1 and CDR2 sequences are MRHNA and SNTAGT.

The chain is built from TRBV9 and TRBJ2-3; possibly TRBD1 or TRBD2 for D (6 bases each). Trimming took 2 bases from V and 1 from J, leaving 11 bases between them. Germline CDR1 SGDLS, CDR2 YYNGEE. This CDR3 has 15 amino acids. CDR3 loop: CASSVGGSGTDTQYF. In DNA form, the CDR3 reads TGTGCCAGCAGCGTGGGGGGCTCGGGCACAGATACGCAGTATTTT.

For the CDR3, the DNA is TGTGCCAGCAGCTGGGCCTCGGCGGATACGCAGTATTTT. Translating it yields CASSWASADTQYF. The V call is TRBV5-6, the J call TRBJ2-3, with D hard to call. Germline V lookup: CDR1 SGHDT, CDR2 YYEEEE. The length of the CDR3 is 13 residues. V gave up 3 bases and J gave up 6 bases, with 11 bases separating them.

V is TRBV12-3 or TRBV12-4 and J is TRBJ1-2; D not certain. The CDR3 runs 12 residues. The V end was cut by 3 bases, the J end by 5 bases, with 7 bases between. The CDR3, as DNA: TGTGCCAGCAGTTTTTATGAATATGGCTACACCTTC. This codes for CASSFYEYGYTF.

The CDR3 here is CATRRGRVEKLFF. In nucleotides, the CDR3 is TGTGCCACCCGAAGGGGGCGGGTTGAAAAACTGTTTTTT. The V gene is TRBV19, the J gene TRBJ1-4; 7 nucleotides align to TRBD1. This CDR3 spans 13 amino acids. J was trimmed by 7 bases and V by 10 bases; bases with no gene match: 9. CDR1 is LNHDA, CDR2 SQIVND, per germline (reference sequence).

CDR3 nucleotides: TGTGCCAGCAGCTTGGGTTCAGGGGTAAATGAGCAGTTCTTC. This sequence encodes CASSLGSGVNEQFF. This chain uses TRBV5-6 with TRBJ2-1; maybe TRBD1 (6 bases). CDR3 size: 14 residues. V lost 0 bases and J 7 bases, leaving 11 bases between the germline ends. Germline-derived CDR1 and CDR2 are SGHDT and YYEEEE.

This chain connects TRBV5-1 to TRBJ1-1; D is ambiguous. Per germline, CDR1 SGHRS and CDR2 YFSETQ. CDR3 length equals 15 residues. The V end lost 0 bases, the J end lost 1 base, and 10 bases lay between the germline ends. In DNA form, the CDR3 reads TGCGCCAGCAGCTTGGAGACGCGGGGGAACACTGAAGCTTTCTTT. Its protein is CASSLETRGNTEAFF.